This T cell receptor (beta chain) came from a study of T cells in Graves' hyperthyroidism and ophthalmopathy (dated by TCRdb to 2018 to 2020). Concerning the study at large: Peripheral blood was collected at initial diagnosis, before any treatment. To identify TCR V-J signatures that set the groups apart, the researchers used a discovery cohort of approximately 98 patients, made up of 40 to 45 with Graves' ophthalmopathy and some 55 with stable Graves' hyperthyroidism. Prospective prediction of ophthalmopathy was tested in an independent validation cohort consisting of fewer than 20 hyperthyroidism patients and more than 15 patients who later progressed to ophthalmopathy. The approximately 98 discovery patients were randomly divided into training and test sets at a 7:3 ratio. In addition, the study compared T-cell repertoires in thyroid tissue and in blood from five to seven Graves' hyperthyroidism patients. Once sampling was done, hyperthyroidism patients were given methimazole at a starting dose of 30 mg daily, whereas ophthalmopathy patients were given high-dose intravenous methylprednisolone. TCR Vbeta CDR3 sequencing of roughly 140 peripheral blood samples (over 40 ophthalmopathy, approximately 80 hyperthyroidism and approximately 17 progressor patients) is reported in the paper.

Amplification of TCR beta CDR3 regions was carried out from RNA transcripts. The first round of RT-PCR for the TCR CDR3 was performed with the HTBI primer set and the Qiagen OneStep RT-PCR kit. Libraries were constructed in a second round of multiplex PCR, after which size selection and purification were carried out. Paired-end sequencing of the libraries was performed with 100 bp reads on an Illumina HiSeq2000. Concerning the study's data processing: SOAPnuke was used to process the raw data, with reads discarded if the reads contained adapters or uncalled bases, had a mean Phred below 15, or lacked an exact constant-primer or identifier match. High-quality paired reads were merged using COPE v1.2.5, and each unique nucleotide sequence was defined as a clonotype. MiTCR v1.1 was used to align the clonotypes against IMGT TRBV, TRBD and TRBJ reference segments. Analysis was restricted to V-J combinations with a frequency above 0.0001, which covered 99.2% of repertoires. A TCS score was defined as the ratio between F50 (clonal expansion) and ExV (chaos), using BLOSUM62-based TCRdist between CDR3 peptides within each V-J. Welch's t-statistics and random forest reduced approximately 520 V-J features to roughly 13, which were used in a naive Bayes classifier (R e1071). The public reads were quality trimmed at Q25 with fastp and then assembled into clones with MiXCR by TCRdb, keeping productive beta chains. A single entry per CDR3 protein holds the most common genes and DNA from its merged rows. These V and J calls derive from TCRdb rather than the authors' analysis. In this sample the table shows around 500,000 distinct CDR3 sequences, over 13% of which occur a single time. Of the sample, around 17% is held by the ten largest clones.

In its sample, this clonotype was seen many times. It has no known antigen specificity. Qualities for individual bases were not recorded, and no much larger clone is one base off. Findings and caveats that apply to the study as a whole: In cross-validation, a model built on a 13 V-J signature told ophthalmopathy apart from stable hyperthyroidism with under 90% sensitivity and roughly 83% specificity, and in testing the same model reached 80%/75%. In validation, the model predicted progression to ophthalmopathy with approximately 70% sensitivity and around 72% specificity, a median of 6.5 months before onset. Sample size was not statistically predetermined, and investigators were not blinded to group allocation. Blood samples also contained most of the expanded thyroid clonotypes (frequency above 0.001), which suggests that blood repertoires may reflect thyroid immune responses.

Stable Graves' hyperthyroidism was defined as no progression to ophthalmopathy during 18 months of follow-up. Hyperthyroidism patients were newly diagnosed, with disease duration under 2 months, and aged 18 to 65 years. Any patient with an uncontrolled infection, another autoimmune disease, pregnancy or lactation was excluded. Diagnoses were based on clinical symptoms, serum thyroxine and TRAb, thyroid ultrasound and orbital computed tomography. PBMCs were isolated from about 9.2 ml of fresh peripheral blood by Ficoll-Paque density gradient centrifugation. Trizol reagent was used to extract total RNA, and RNA quality was then checked on an Agilent 2100 Bioanalyzer. The CDR3 numbers 14 residues from cysteine through phenylalanine. The DNA shown is the 42-base CDR3, in frame from base 1. The V and J ends are trimmed by 4 bases and 4 bases, leaving 14 bases between them. For CDR1 and CDR2, the germline V gene lists SGDLS and YYNGEE.

The rearranged chain carries TRBV9 and TRBJ2-5; the D gene is perhaps TRBD1, from 5 matching bases. The TCR comes from a woman aged 18-29 years with Graves' hyperthyroidism. The sequenced sample consisted of blood. The DNA sequence is given as TGTGCCAGCAGCCAGGACACAATCGGAGAGACCCAGTACTTC. Its amino acids are CASSQDTIGETQYF. Full variable domain (CDR3 extended with the reference TRBV9 and TRBJ2-5 proteins): DSGVTQTPKHLITATGQRVTLRCSPRSGDLSVYWYQQSLDQGLQFLIQYYNGEERAKGNILERFSAQQFPDLHSELNLSSLELGDSALYFCASSQDTIGETQYFGPGTRLLVL.